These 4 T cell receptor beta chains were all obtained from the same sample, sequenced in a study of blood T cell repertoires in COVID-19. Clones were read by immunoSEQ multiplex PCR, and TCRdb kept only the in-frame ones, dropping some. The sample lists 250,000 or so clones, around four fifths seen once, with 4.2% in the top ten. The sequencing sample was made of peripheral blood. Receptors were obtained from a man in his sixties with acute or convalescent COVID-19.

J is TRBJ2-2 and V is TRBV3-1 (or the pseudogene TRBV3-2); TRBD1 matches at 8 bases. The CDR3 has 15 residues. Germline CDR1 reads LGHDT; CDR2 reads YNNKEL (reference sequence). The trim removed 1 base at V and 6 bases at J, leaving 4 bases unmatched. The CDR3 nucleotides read TGTGCCAGCAGCCAAGGACAGGGGCCGCCCGGGGAGCTGTTTTTT. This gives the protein CASSQGQGPPGELFF.

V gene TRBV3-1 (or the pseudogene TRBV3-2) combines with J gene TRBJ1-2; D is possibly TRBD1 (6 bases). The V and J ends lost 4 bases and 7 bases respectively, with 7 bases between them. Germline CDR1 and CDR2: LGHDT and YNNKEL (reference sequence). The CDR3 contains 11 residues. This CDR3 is CASSRGLGYTF. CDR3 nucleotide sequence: TGTGCCAGCAGCCGGGGGCTTGGCTACACCTTC.

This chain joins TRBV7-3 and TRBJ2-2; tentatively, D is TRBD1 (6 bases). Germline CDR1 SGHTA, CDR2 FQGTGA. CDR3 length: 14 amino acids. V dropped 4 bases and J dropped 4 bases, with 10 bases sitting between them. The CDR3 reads CASSYTGSTGELFF. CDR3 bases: TGTGCCAGCAGCTATACAGGGAGCACCGGGGAGCTGTTTTTT.

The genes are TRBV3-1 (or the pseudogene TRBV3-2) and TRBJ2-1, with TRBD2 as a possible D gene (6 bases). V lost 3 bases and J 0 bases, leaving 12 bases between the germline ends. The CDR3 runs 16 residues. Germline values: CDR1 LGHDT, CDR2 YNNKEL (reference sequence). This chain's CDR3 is CASSQLAIGSYNEQFF. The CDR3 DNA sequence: TGTGCCAGCAGCCAGCTAGCGATCGGCTCCTACAATGAGCAGTTCTTC.